The clone carrying this T cell receptor (beta chain) was picked up a small number of times. The sample comes from a study of blood T cells in healthy people across ages. Germline V lookup: CDR1 ENHRY, CDR2 SYGVKD. The CDR3 is 14 residues long. V was pared by 6 bases and J by 0 bases, with 10 bases between. A sample-barcoded 5' primer and a J-beta primer mix were used in a second PCR of about 6 to 12 cycles. Via MiXCR, TCRdb re-called the 5' RACE reads, giving one row per CDR3 protein. The sample holds hundreds of thousands of distinct CDR3 sequences; under 25% are singletons and the top ten take roughly 3.4%.

The specimen sequenced was blood. This chain uses TRBV10-3 with TRBJ2-3; no clear D gene. The receptor comes from a man between 65 and 79 years old in good health. CDR3 in DNA: TGTGCCATCAGCCCCGGTGCTAGCACAGATACGCAGTATTTT. Its protein is CAISPGASTDTQYF.